A single sample gave rise to the 15 T cell receptor beta chains below, sequenced in a study of regulatory T cells in long-lasting Graves disease. Time point indicated: persistent/refractory GD, antithyroid drugs over 5 years with positive TRAb. PBMC-derived RNA was used for the TCR library. Arm-PCR of CDR3 regions and iRepertoire HTBI primers were the basis on which TCR beta libraries were built. TCRdb processed the multiplex PCR reads anew with MiXCR; each CDR3 protein has one entry. The table has some 280,000 distinct CDR3 sequences, approximately 20% seen once; the top ten hold more than 55%. Sequenced material: peripheral blood mononuclear cells (PBMCs), taken when the disease was refractory, from a patient treated with antithyroid drugs. The receptors here all came from a female donor with Graves disease.

This clonotype was seen many times. The chain joins TRBV27 to TRBJ2-7, with 7 bases lining up with TRBD1. The trim removed 6 bases at V and 6 bases at J, leaving 8 bases unmatched. CDR3 size: 13 residues. The germline CDR1 and CDR2 sequences are MNHEY and SMNVEV (reference sequence). CDR3 region: CASSLTRQGEQYF. CDR3 DNA: TGTGCCAGCAGCCTCACACGACAGGGCGAGCAGTACTTC.

This clonotype has just a few counts. The chain joins TRBV7-2 to TRBJ2-1, with TRBD2 matching 12 bases. With 8 bases clipped from V and 5 bases from J, the junction kept 4 bases outside the gene matches. CDR3 length: 14 residues. CDR1 is SGHTA, CDR2 FQGNSA, per germline. The CDR3 region has the DNA TGTGCCAGCGGACGGACTAGCGGGAACAATGAGCAGTTCTTC. This translates into CASGRTSGNNEQFF.

V usage is TRBV6-5 and J usage is TRBJ1-6; D remains unclear. This CDR3 spans 13 amino acids. CDR1 is MNHEY and CDR2 is SVGAGI in the germline V gene. V was cut by 1 base and J by 9 bases, with 7 bases left in between. CDR3 bases: TGTGCCAGCAGTTACTTAGACGGTTCACCCCTCCACTTT. It yields the protein CASSYLDGSPLHF.

This clonotype came up a few times. This CDR3 reads CATSAETRMNTEAFF. The CDR3 region has the DNA TGTGCCACCAGCGCCGAGACACGTATGAACACTGAAGCTTTCTTT. The chain combines TRBV15 with TRBJ1-1; no reliable D call. Looked up from germline, CDR1 is LNHNV and CDR2 is YYDKDF (reference sequence). CDR3 length equals 15 residues. Trimming took off 5 bases at V and 0 bases at J, with 13 bases between the two ends.

This chain's CDR3 is CASSFWLTDTQYF. CDR3 nucleotides: TGTGCCAGCAGCTTTTGGTTGACAGATACGCAGTATTTT. The chain joins TRBV7-2 to TRBJ2-3, with D unresolved. V shed 3 bases and J shed 3 bases, with 7 bases lying between them. The V gene's germline CDR1 is SGHTA and CDR2 FQGNSA. This CDR3 comprises 13 residues.

At least ten counts were recorded for this clonotype. The chain couples TRBV12-3 or TRBV12-4 to TRBJ1-1; D gene ambiguous. This CDR3 is 14 amino acids long. V was cut by 1 base and J by 3 bases, with 9 bases left in between. The CDR3 reads CASSLGARDTEAFF. CDR3 in DNA: TGTGCCAGCAGTTTAGGGGCGAGGGACACTGAAGCTTTCTTT.

This clonotype was observed a single time. The J gene is TRBJ2-5, the V gene TRBV16; possible D gene TRBD2, 5 bases. Trimming stripped 8 bases from V and 2 bases from J, with 12 bases between. The CDR3 consists of 13 residues. The germline V gene encodes CDR1 KGHSY and CDR2 FQNENV. CDR3 DNA sequence: TGTGCCAGCGCCGGCGGGCGACAAGAGACCCAGTACTTC. This gives the protein CASAGGRQETQYF.

This clonotype has at least ten counts. The chain recombines TRBV3-1 with TRBJ1-2; the match to TRBD1 covers 10 bases. V gave up 4 bases and J gave up 8 bases; unmatched junction bases: 10. The CDR3 consists of 15 residues. Germline V CDR1 and CDR2: LGHDT, YNNKEL (reference sequence). CDR3 amino acids: CASSPSRQGASGYTF. DNA of the CDR3: TGTGCCAGCAGCCCGTCACGACAGGGGGCGAGCGGCTACACCTTC.

The V and J genes are TRBV3-1 and TRBJ1-3; D not certain. The ends were cut back, 1 base at V and 0 bases at J, with 7 bases in the middle. This CDR3 spans 15 amino acids. Germline-derived CDR1 and CDR2 are LGHDT and YNNKEL (reference sequence). The CDR3 sequence: CASSQGILSGNTIYF. In DNA form, the CDR3 reads TGTGCCAGCAGCCAAGGCATTCTCTCTGGAAACACCATATATTTT.

The CDR3 protein is CSATFAGDTQYF. In nucleotides, the CDR3 is TGCAGTGCCACCTTTGCGGGAGATACGCAGTATTTT. The J gene is TRBJ2-3, the V gene TRBV20-1; tentative D call: TRBD2 (5 bases). The V and J ends lost 6 bases and 5 bases respectively, with 12 bases between them. Germline V gene sequence: CDR1 DFQATT, CDR2 SNEGSKA (reference sequence). The CDR3 sequence is 12 residues long.

The CDR3 spells CASNESDRGVDEQYF. The CDR3, as DNA: TGTGCCAGCAACGAGTCGGACAGGGGGGTAGACGAGCAGTACTTC. The J gene is TRBJ2-7, the V gene TRBV28; 10 positions match TRBD1. The ends lost 7 bases at V and 5 bases at J; junction bases unmatched: 11. The germline V gene encodes CDR1 MDHEN and CDR2 SYDVKM. The CDR3 has 15 amino acids.

This clonotype was detected a few times. J is TRBJ1-5 and V is TRBV5-8, with D possibly being TRBD1 (6 bases). The ends were cut back, 4 bases at V and 1 base at J, with 12 bases in the middle. CDR1 is SGHTS, CDR2 YDEGEE, per germline. The CDR3 spans 15 residues. The CDR3 DNA follows: TGTGCCAGCAGCCTCCAGCAGGGGAGCAATCAGCCCCAGCATTTT. This translates into CASSLQQGSNQPQHF. Full variable domain (remainder filled in from reference TRBV5-8 and TRBJ1-5): EAGVTQSPTHLIKTRGQQATLRCSPISGHTSVYWYQQALGLGLQFLLWYDEGEERNRGNFPPRFSGRQFPNYSSELNVNALELEDSALYLCASSLQQGSNQPQHFGDGTRLSIL.

This clonotype turned up a few times. The chain recombines TRBV9 with TRBJ2-2, with D perhaps given as TRBD1 or TRBD2 (5 bases each). V shed 3 bases and J shed 7 bases, with 13 bases lying between them. Germline V lookup: CDR1 SGDLS, CDR2 YYNGEE. CDR3 length: 14 amino acids. CDR3 residues: CASSGGPSRGELFF. The CDR3 nucleotides read TGTGCCAGCAGCGGGGGACCCAGCCGCGGGGAGCTGTTTTTT.

This clonotype appeared a few times. The CDR3 is CASSPGDRGLYEQYF. The CDR3 DNA is TGTGCCAGCAGTCCCGGCGACAGGGGGCTCTACGAGCAGTACTTC. V and J are TRBV12-3 or TRBV12-4 and TRBJ2-7, with TRBD1 identical over 10 bases. The V segment lost 5 bases and the J segment 3 bases; nucleotides outside the gene matches: 7. The CDR3 has 15 residues.

The V gene is TRBV18, the J gene TRBJ1-4, with D uncertain. The CDR3 consists of 18 residues. V lost 1 base, J lost 3 bases, and 18 bases lay in between. Germline CDR1 and CDR2: KGHSH and LQKENI. As DNA, the CDR3 is TGTGCCAGCTCACCACGGGCTCCGAAAACAGCCTCTAATGAAAAACTGTTTTTT. Translating gives CASSPRAPKTASNEKLFF. The variable domain in full, with the rest retrieved from reference TRBV18 and TRBJ1-4, is NAGVMQNPRHLVRRRGQEARLRCSPMKGHSHVYWYRQLPEEGLKFMVYLQKENIIDESGMPKERFSAEFPKEGPSILRIQQVVRGDSAAYFCASSPRAPKTASNEKLFFGSGTQLSVL.